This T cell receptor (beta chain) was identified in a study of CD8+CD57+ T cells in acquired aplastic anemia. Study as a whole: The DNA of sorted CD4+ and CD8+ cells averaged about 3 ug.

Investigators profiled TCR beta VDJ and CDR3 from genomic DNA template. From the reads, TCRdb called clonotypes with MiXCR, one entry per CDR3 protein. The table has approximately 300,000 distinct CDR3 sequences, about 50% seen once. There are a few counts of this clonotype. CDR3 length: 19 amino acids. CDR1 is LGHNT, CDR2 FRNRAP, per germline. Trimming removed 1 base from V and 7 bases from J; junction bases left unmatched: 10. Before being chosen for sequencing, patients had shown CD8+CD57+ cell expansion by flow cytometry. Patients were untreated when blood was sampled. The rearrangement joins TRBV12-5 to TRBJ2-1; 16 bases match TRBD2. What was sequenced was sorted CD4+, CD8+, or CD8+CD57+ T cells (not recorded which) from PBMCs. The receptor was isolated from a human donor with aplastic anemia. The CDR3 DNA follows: TGTGCTAGTGGTTTGGCCCCCGGGACTAGCGGGAGGGCCGCGAATGAGCAGTTCTTC. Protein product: CASGLAPGTSGRAANEQFF.